The 22 T cell receptor beta chains in this list originate from one sample, sequenced in a study of shared clonotypes between healthy human individuals. The assay was immunoSEQ multiplex PCR, and TCRdb's table has in-frame clones only and misses some. The data hold approximately 530,000 clones, with 95% to 97% observed a single time. Sequencing input: naive CD4+ T cells sorted from blood. Documented subset: CD45RA+ positively selected. These receptor sequences come from a woman younger than 45 in good health.

This chain connects TRBV19 to TRBJ2-5; no reliable D call. Germline CDR1 and CDR2: LNHDA and SQIVND (reference sequence). Trimming stripped 4 bases from V and 5 bases from J, with 11 bases between. CDR3 size: 13 residues. In DNA, the CDR3 is TGTGCCAGTAGTAAGATACCCGCGGAGACCCAGTACTTC. Its translation: CASSKIPAETQYF.

The chain combines TRBV6-5 with TRBJ2-7, with 9 bases identical to TRBD2. V lost 11 bases and J lost 5; bases outside the gene matches: 16. The CDR3 runs to 15 residues. CDR1 and CDR2 from the germline V gene are MNHEY and SVGAGI. The CDR3 sequence: CAGTVSLAGRDEQYF. The CDR3 bases are TGTGCCGGCACGGTCTCTCTAGCGGGGCGGGACGAGCAGTACTTC.

The chain has TRBV7-2 and TRBJ1-2; 7 bases fit TRBD1. Trimming removed 5 bases from V and 7 bases from J; junction bases left unmatched: 10. CDR3 length equals 14 residues. Per the germline V gene, CDR1 is SGHTA and CDR2 is FQGNSA. The CDR3 DNA reads TGTGCCAGCAGCCTAGGACAGGAACTCGGTGGCTACACCTTC. It is translated as CASSLGQELGGYTF.

The sample holds a few counts of this clone. The J gene is TRBJ1-1, the V gene TRBV11-2; D gene ambiguous. CDR3 length: 11 amino acids. With 5 bases removed from V and 9 bases from J, the gap between germline ends came to 10 bases. Germline lookup yields CDR1 SGHAT and CDR2 FQNNGV. CDR3 in DNA: TGTGCCAGCAGCGGGCCCCGACAAGCTTTCTTT. The encoded protein is CASSGPRQAFF. Complete variable domain (other parts from reference TRBV11-2 and TRBJ1-1): EAGVAQSPRYKIIEKRQSVAFWCNPISGHATLYWYQQILGQGPKLLIQFQNNGVVDDSQLPKDRFSAERLKGVDSTLKIQPAKLEDSAVYLCASSGPRQAFFGQGTRLTVV.

Concerning this clone: The sample holds other DNA sequences that translate to the same CDR3. CDR3 protein: CASSPGTVNQPQHF. CDR3 bases: TGTGCCAGCTCACCGGGGACAGTCAATCAGCCCCAGCATTTT. The chain recombines TRBV18 with TRBJ1-5; 7 bases line up with TRBD1. The ends lost 3 bases at V and 3 bases at J; junction bases unmatched: 2. From germline, CDR1 is KGHSH and CDR2 LQKENI. The CDR3 is 14 amino acids.

V and J are TRBV18 and TRBJ1-4, with D hard to call. This CDR3 is built from 13 residues. Germline V CDR1 and CDR2: KGHSH, LQKENI. With 3 bases removed from V and 7 bases from J, the gap between germline ends came to 9 bases. The chain's CDR3 is CASSPEVAEKLFF. The CDR3 bases are TGTGCCAGCTCACCCGAAGTCGCTGAAAAACTGTTTTTT.

This sequence joins TRBV19 and TRBJ2-1; tentative D call: TRBD1 (7 bases). Trimming shortened V by 4 bases and J by 6 bases, and 13 bases separated the two germline ends. The CDR3 totals 14 residues. CDR1 and CDR2 (germline): LNHDA, SQIVND (reference sequence). CDR3 in amino acids: CASSSGQGGNEQFF. The CDR3 nucleotides are TGTGCCAGTAGTAGCGGTCAGGGGGGCAATGAGCAGTTCTTC. The whole variable domain, filled in from reference TRBV19 and TRBJ2-1, reads DGGITQSPKYLFRKEGQNVTLSCEQNLNHDAMYWYRQDPGQGLRLIYYSQIVNDFQKGDIAEGYSVSREKKESFPLTVTSAQKNPTAFYLCASSSGQGGNEQFFGPGTRLTVL.

The rearrangement joins TRBV5-1 to TRBJ2-7; TRBD2 aligns across 11 bases. The CDR3 spans 15 residues. J gave up 3 bases and V 4 bases, and 6 bases lay outside the gene matches. CDR1 and CDR2 (germline): SGHRS, YFSETQ. This chain's CDR3 is CASSILAGVSYEQYF. The CDR3 DNA is TGCGCCAGCAGCATACTAGCGGGAGTCAGCTACGAGCAGTACTTC.

The genes are TRBV19 and TRBJ1-5; TRBD1 aligns across 8 bases. This CDR3 has 15 amino acids. Looked up from germline, CDR1 is LNHDA and CDR2 is SQIVND (reference sequence). Trimming cost V 4 bases and J 2 bases; bases outside gene matches: 4. This CDR3 is CASSKTGVRNQPQHF. CDR3 bases: TGTGCCAGTAGTAAGACAGGGGTGCGCAATCAGCCCCAGCATTTT.

The gene calls are TRBV11-1 and TRBJ2-7, with D possibly matching TRBD2 (5 bases). The V end lost 4 bases, the J end lost 4 bases, and 17 bases lay between the germline ends. The length of the CDR3 is 15 residues. CDR1 and CDR2 from the germline V gene are SGHAT and FQDESV (reference sequence). The CDR3 DNA follows: TGTGCCAGCAGCTCACCACTAGGTCGGGGTTACGAGCAGTACTTC. Translating gives CASSSPLGRGYEQYF.

The V gene is TRBV28, the J gene TRBJ1-1; no clear D gene. Looked up from germline, CDR1 is MDHEN and CDR2 is SYDVKM. The CDR3 has 14 residues. Trimming left V 5 bases short and J 0 bases short, with 10 bases between. CDR3 region: CASSPPLVNTEAFF. The CDR3 DNA is TGTGCCAGCAGTCCACCCCTTGTGAACACTGAAGCTTTCTTT.

The chain carries TRBV7-6 and TRBJ2-7; D gene uncertain. V dropped 4 bases and J dropped 3 bases, with 13 bases sitting between them. Germline-derived CDR1 and CDR2 are SGHVS and FNYEAQ. This CDR3 is 14 amino acids long. The CDR3 DNA reads TGTGCCAGCAGCTCCCAATTTGGCAGCTACGAGCAGTACTTC. Protein: CASSSQFGSYEQYF.

V usage is TRBV5-1 and J usage is TRBJ2-7; D possibly uses TRBD1 or TRBD2 (6 bases each). Per the germline V gene, CDR1 is SGHRS and CDR2 is YFSETQ. The CDR3 loop spans 14 amino acids. With 7 bases removed from V and 6 bases from J, the gap between germline ends came to 20 bases. This chain's CDR3 is CASSPGASVVEQYF. CDR3 nucleotides: TGCGCCAGCTCGCCGGGGGCCTCCGTGGTCGAGCAGTACTTC.

This clone occurred once. The chain employs TRBV7-7 and TRBJ2-2, with D tentatively TRBD1 (5 bases). CDR3 length: 16 residues. Trimming cost V 5 bases and J 1 base, with 14 bases left between them. CDR1 SSHAT and CDR2 FNYEAQ come from the germline V gene (reference sequence). CDR3 amino acids: CASSPRPTGNTGELFF. CDR3 nucleotide sequence: TGTGCCAGCAGCCCTAGGCCAACAGGGAACACCGGGGAGCTGTTTTTT.

The J gene is TRBJ1-1, the V gene TRBV14, with D perhaps TRBD1 (5 bases). Trimming stripped 2 bases from V and 4 bases from J, with 5 bases between. Germline V gene data show CDR1 as SGHDN and CDR2 as FVKESK. CDR3 length: 12 amino acids. This CDR3 is CASSQRGTEAFF. In nucleotides, the CDR3 is TGTGCCAGCAGCCAAAGGGGCACTGAAGCTTTCTTT.

The chain links TRBV6-1 to TRBJ2-2; 12 positions match TRBD2. This CDR3 spans 15 amino acids. V dropped 3 bases and J dropped 6; count of bases not matched to a gene: 2. Germline loops: CDR1 MNHNS, CDR2 SASEGT. This CDR3 is CASSELAGGAGELFF. The CDR3 DNA reads TGTGCCAGCAGTGAGCTAGCGGGAGGGGCCGGGGAGCTGTTTTTT.

The J gene is TRBJ2-7, the V gene TRBV28; no definite D call. The germline CDR1 and CDR2 sequences are MDHEN and SYDVKM. The CDR3 runs 13 residues. V was clipped by 2 bases and J by 4 bases, with 9 bases between them. CDR3 nucleotide sequence: TGTGCCAGCAGTTTAAACGGAAGATACGAGCAGTACTTC. It specifies CASSLNGRYEQYF.

This chain links TRBV19 with TRBJ2-7; D gene unclear. Trimming cost V 5 bases and J 6 bases, with 20 bases left between them. This CDR3 contains 15 residues. Germline V lookup: CDR1 LNHDA, CDR2 SQIVND (reference sequence). The CDR3 protein is CASSPRTPSSLEQYF. DNA of the CDR3: TGTGCCAGTAGTCCCCGAACGCCTTCGTCCCTCGAGCAGTACTTC.

The V call is TRBV12-2, the J call TRBJ1-3. TRBV12-2 is a recognized pseudogene. This CDR3 contains 15 residues. CDR3 in amino acids: CASRLHWSSGNTIYF. CDR3 in DNA: TGTGCAAGTCGATTACACTGGTCCTCTGGAAACACCATATATTTT.

Notes on this clone: Additional DNA sequences in this sample encode the identical CDR3. The chain links TRBV18 to TRBJ1-1; unclear D gene. Germline CDR1 and CDR2: KGHSH and LQKENI. The CDR3 covers 13 residues. Trimming left V 3 bases short and J 1 base short, with 6 bases between. This CDR3 is CASSPGGNTEAFF. DNA of the CDR3: TGTGCCAGCTCACCGGGTGGGAACACTGAAGCTTTCTTT. Based on the CDR3 plus reference TRBV18 and TRBJ1-1, the full variable domain is NAGVMQNPRHLVRRRGQEARLRCSPMKGHSHVYWYRQLPEEGLKFMVYLQKENIIDESGMPKERFSAEFPKEGPSILRIQQVVRGDSAAYFCASSPGGNTEAFFGQGTRLTVV.

V usage is TRBV18 and J usage is TRBJ1-5, with D tentatively TRBD1 (6 bases). This CDR3 region has 17 residues. Germline-derived CDR1 and CDR2 are KGHSH and LQKENI. V was shortened by 2 bases and J by 3 bases, with 17 bases between the two germline ends. The CDR3 sequence: CASSPSGGALVNQPQHF. CDR3 DNA: TGTGCCAGCTCACCATCGGGGGGGGCTTTGGTCAATCAGCCCCAGCATTTT.

This rearrangement joins TRBV19 to TRBJ2-6, with 9 positions matching TRBD1. CDR3 length equals 18 residues. After removal of 8 bases from V and 0 bases from J, the junction contained 11 bases not matched to a gene. Germline values: CDR1 LNHDA, CDR2 SQIVND (reference sequence). CDR3 DNA sequence: TGTGCCAGTGTCGATCCGGGACAGGGAATCTCTGGGGCCAACGTCCTGACTTTC. The encoded protein is CASVDPGQGISGANVLTF.